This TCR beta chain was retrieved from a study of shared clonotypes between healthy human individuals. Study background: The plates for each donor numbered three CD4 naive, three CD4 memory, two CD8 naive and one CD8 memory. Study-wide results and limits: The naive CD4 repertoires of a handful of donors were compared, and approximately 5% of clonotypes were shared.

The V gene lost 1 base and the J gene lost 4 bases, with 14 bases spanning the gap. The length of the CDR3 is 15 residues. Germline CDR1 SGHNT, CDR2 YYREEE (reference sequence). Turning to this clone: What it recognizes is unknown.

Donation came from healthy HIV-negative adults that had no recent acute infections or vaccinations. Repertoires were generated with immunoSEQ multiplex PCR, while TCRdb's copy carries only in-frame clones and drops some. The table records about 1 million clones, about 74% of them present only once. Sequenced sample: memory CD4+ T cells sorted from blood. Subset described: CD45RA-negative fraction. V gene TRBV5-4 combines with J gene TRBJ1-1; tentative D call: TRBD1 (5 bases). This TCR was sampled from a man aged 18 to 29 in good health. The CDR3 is CASSLPSLGVTEAFF. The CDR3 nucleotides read TGTGCCAGCAGCTTGCCGTCCCTAGGGGTCACTGAAGCTTTCTTT.